The 23 T cell receptor beta chains below were found in one sample sequenced in a study. TCRdb itself ran the RT-PCR reads through MiXCR, one entry per CDR3 protein. The data hold almost 700,000 distinct CDR3 sequences, with approximately 14% observed a single time. Sequenced material: memory CD4+ T cells from blood. The receptors were gathered from a female donor in good health, serving as a healthy control.

The rearrangement links TRBV5-1 to TRBJ2-3, with D possibly being TRBD2 (6 bases). This CDR3 is built from 14 residues. The germline V gene encodes CDR1 SGHRS and CDR2 YFSETQ. The V and J ends lost 4 bases and 6 bases respectively, with 15 bases between them. The CDR3 protein is CASSEGGGGDTQYF. In DNA, the CDR3 is TGCGCCAGCAGCGAGGGAGGTGGGGGTGATACGCAGTATTTT. The variable domain in full, completed from reference TRBV5-1 and TRBJ2-3, reads KAGVTQTPRYLIKTRGQQVTLSCSPISGHRSVSWYQQTPGQGLQFLFEYFSETQRNKGNFPGRFSGRQFSNSRSEMNVSTLELGDSALYLCASSEGGGGDTQYFGPGTRLTVL.

The chain combines TRBV6-1 with TRBJ2-1, with a weak D call TRBD2 (5 bases). The CDR3 extends over 17 amino acids. Germline V gives CDR1 MNHNS, CDR2 SASEGT. V shed 5 bases and J shed 0 bases, with 17 bases lying between them. DNA for the CDR3: TGTGCCAGCAGTCCCACGACTACACAAAGCTCCTACAATGAGCAGTTCTTC. Protein product: CASSPTTTQSSYNEQFF.

The rearrangement uses TRBV4-2 and TRBJ1-4; no reliable D call. The germline gives CDR1 LGHNA, CDR2 YNFKEQ. The CDR3 is made up of 14 amino acids. With 0 bases removed from V and 10 bases from J, the gap between germline ends came to 12 bases. The CDR3 protein is CASSQEQFGGKLFF. The CDR3, as DNA: TGTGCCAGCAGCCAAGAACAGTTTGGAGGAAAACTGTTTTTT.

This chain uses TRBV20-1 with TRBJ1-1, with D possibly TRBD1 on 5 matching bases. Trimming left V 6 bases short and J 5 bases short, with 16 bases between. The germline CDR1 and CDR2 sequences are DFQATT and SNEGSKA (reference sequence). The CDR3 consists of 13 residues. CDR3 coding DNA: TGCAGTGCCCCCCCAGGGCTGGGTACTGAAGCTTTCTTT. It is translated as CSAPPGLGTEAFF.

This sequence joins TRBV10-3 and TRBJ2-5; TRBD2 matches at 10 bases. The CDR3 contains 14 residues. V shed 8 bases and J 2 bases; nucleotides not matched to a gene: 5. The germline V gene encodes CDR1 ENHRY and CDR2 SYGVKD. CDR3 DNA: TGTGCCATCTCTCCTAGCGGGAGACAAGAGACCCAGTACTTC. This codes for CAISPSGRQETQYF.

This clonotype was counted a few times. V and J are TRBV20-1 and TRBJ1-2; D remains unclear. Germline V gene lookup returns CDR1 DFQATT and CDR2 SNEGSKA (reference sequence). Between the trimmed V and J ends, which lost 3 bases and 4 bases, there was a span of 9 bases. The CDR3 has 12 amino acids. The CDR3 here is CSASEAGYGYTF. Here the CDR3 DNA reads TGCAGTGCTAGTGAGGCCGGCTATGGCTACACCTTC.

The V gene is TRBV20-1, the J gene TRBJ1-1, with no clear D. The CDR3 totals 12 residues. Germline V gene sequence: CDR1 DFQATT, CDR2 SNEGSKA (reference sequence). V lost 4 bases and J 3 bases, leaving 9 bases between the germline ends. The CDR3 coding sequence is TGCAGTGCTAACACCTTTTACACTGAAGCTTTCTTT. It encodes CSANTFYTEAFF.

This clonotype has at least ten counts. The chain carries TRBV5-1 and TRBJ2-1; D might be TRBD1 (5 bases). The germline V and J ends were trimmed by 1 base and 6 bases, with 8 bases remaining between them. The CDR3 extends over 13 amino acids. The germline V gene encodes CDR1 SGHRS and CDR2 YFSETQ. CDR3 sequence: CASSLLGPNEQFF. As DNA, the CDR3 is TGCGCCAGCAGCTTGCTGGGGCCCAATGAGCAGTTCTTC.

This clonotype was picked up a small number of times. V usage is TRBV7-2 and J usage is TRBJ1-5; D unresolved. Germline V gives CDR1 SGHTA, CDR2 FQGNSA. Trimming pared 3 bases from V and 7 bases from J, leaving 13 bases between. The CDR3 has 14 residues. The DNA for the CDR3 is TGTGCCAGCAGCTTCGGTATAAAAGGGCAGCCCCAGCATTTT. This gives the protein CASSFGIKGQPQHF.

This clonotype has just a few counts. The J gene is TRBJ2-5, the V gene TRBV24-1; 7 bases are shared with TRBD1. Trimming removed 3 bases from V and 5 bases from J; junction bases left unmatched: 11. This CDR3 contains 16 residues. Germline values: CDR1 KGHDR, CDR2 SFDVKD. The CDR3 nucleotides are TGTGCCACCAGTGATACCCAGGGGGTTTCGGGTGAGACCCAGTACTTC. This sequence encodes CATSDTQGVSGETQYF.

This clonotype was observed at least ten times. The V call is TRBV5-1, the J call TRBJ2-5, with a weak D call TRBD1 (6 bases). The CDR3 has 15 residues. The germline V and J ends were trimmed by 0 bases and 5 bases, with 14 bases remaining between them. Looked up from germline, CDR1 is SGHRS and CDR2 is YFSETQ. For the CDR3, the DNA is TGCGCCAGCAGCTTGGAAGGACAGAGGAGGGAGACCCAGTACTTC. This gives the protein CASSLEGQRRETQYF.

This clonotype was counted between two and nine times. The rearrangement uses TRBV6-5 and TRBJ2-6, with D hard to call. Trimming stripped 6 bases from V and 0 bases from J, with 6 bases between. Germline CDR1 is MNHEY and CDR2 is SVGAGI. CDR3 size: 14 residues. The CDR3 here is CASSRTSGANVLTF. CDR3 coding DNA: TGTGCCAGCAGCCGTACCTCTGGGGCCAACGTCCTGACTTTC.

This clonotype was observed at least ten times. This chain connects TRBV6-5 to TRBJ2-3, with TRBD2 as a possible D gene (6 bases). The CDR3 contains 16 residues. V was clipped by 3 bases and J by 5 bases, with 18 bases between them. Germline CDR1 MNHEY, CDR2 SVGAGI. The CDR3 coding sequence is TGTGCCAGCAGTTATTTGCCCACTGGTAGCGGAGATACGCAGTATTTT. Protein sequence: CASSYLPTGSGDTQYF.

This clonotype appeared many times. The chain joins TRBV15 to TRBJ2-1, with TRBD2 matching 9 bases. Germline assignment: CDR1 LNHNV and CDR2 YYDKDF (reference sequence). The CDR3 totals 17 residues. The V and J ends lost 3 bases and 0 bases, in that order; junction bases with no gene match: 6. The CDR3 nucleotides read TGTGCCACCAGCAGTAAAAGCGGGGGGCCCTCCTACAATGAGCAGTTCTTC. Translating it yields CATSSKSGGPSYNEQFF.

The rearrangement uses TRBV5-4 and TRBJ1-3; possible D gene TRBD1, 6 bases. The V gene's germline CDR1 is SGHNT and CDR2 YYREEE (reference sequence). CDR3 length equals 16 residues. V was cut by 4 bases and J by 0 bases, with 14 bases left in between. The CDR3: CASSDDRRRSGNTIYF. CDR3 sequence (DNA): TGTGCCAGCAGCGATGACAGGAGACGCTCTGGAAACACCATATATTTT.

The chain is built from TRBV7-9 and TRBJ2-7, with 9 positions matching TRBD2. The V gene end was trimmed by 6 bases and the J gene end by 5 bases; junction bases not matched to a gene: 2. The CDR3 spans 12 residues. Per germline, CDR1 SEHNR and CDR2 FQNEAQ (reference sequence). DNA of the CDR3: TGTGCCAGCAGGAGGACTAGCGACGAGCAGTACTTC. It codes for CASRRTSDEQYF.

This clonotype was seen at least ten times. The V and J genes are TRBV20-1 and TRBJ2-5; tentative D call: TRBD1 (6 bases). Trimming removed 3 bases from V and 5 bases from J, with 10 bases in between. Germline lookup yields CDR1 DFQATT and CDR2 SNEGSKA (reference sequence). This CDR3 is 12 amino acids long. CDR3: CSARRGMETQYF. CDR3 in DNA: TGCAGTGCTAGGAGGGGGATGGAGACCCAGTACTTC.

This clonotype appeared a few times. The rearrangement links TRBV5-4 to TRBJ2-7; no definite D call. Germline V gene data show CDR1 as SGHNT and CDR2 as YYREEE (reference sequence). V lost 3 bases, J lost 3 bases, and 13 bases lay in between. The CDR3 runs to 14 residues. In DNA, the CDR3 is TGTGCCAGCAGCTCGAACCGGGCCGTCTACGAGCAGTACTTC. Its protein product is CASSSNRAVYEQYF.

This clonotype was seen only a few times. A read error may account for a junction end that differs from germline. The CDR3 bases are TGTGCCAGTAGTGTAGAACCGGGACGGAGAAACTATGGCTACACCTTC. This sequence encodes CASSVEPGRRNYGYTF. The chain has TRBV19 and TRBJ1-2, with D possibly being TRBD1 (5 bases). Germline CDR1 reads LNHDA; CDR2 reads SQIVND (reference sequence). There are 16 residues in the CDR3.

The chain uses TRBV9 and TRBJ2-1, with D possibly TRBD2 on 6 matching bases. Germline CDR1 SGDLS, CDR2 YYNGEE. There are 16 residues in the CDR3. V gave up 6 bases and J gave up 1 base, with 17 bases separating them. The CDR3 reads CASTIGGTGSYNEQFF. The CDR3 nucleotides are TGTGCCAGCACCATCGGCGGGACTGGATCCTACAATGAGCAGTTCTTC.

This clonotype was detected only once. The chain recombines TRBV3-1 with TRBJ2-7, with TRBD1 identical over 7 bases. V shed 7 bases and J 2 bases; nucleotides not matched to a gene: 5. This CDR3 region has 13 residues. Per germline, CDR1 LGHDT and CDR2 YNNKEL (reference sequence). CDR3 DNA: TGTGCCAGCACCTCACAGGGGACCTACGAGCAGTACTTC. Translation: CASTSQGTYEQYF.

CDR3 loop: CASSVWTGDVGELFF. The CDR3 nucleotides read TGTGCCAGCAGTGTTTGGACAGGGGATGTCGGGGAGCTGTTTTTT. This sequence joins TRBV2 and TRBJ2-2, with 9 bases fitting TRBD1. The germline V gene encodes CDR1 SNHLY and CDR2 FYNNEI. The CDR3 is made up of 15 amino acids. With V trimmed by 4 bases and J by 7 bases, 7 bases remained unmatched.

This clonotype was observed at least ten times. The V call is TRBV28, the J call TRBJ2-5, with a tentative D call TRBD1 (6 bases). Germline values: CDR1 MDHEN, CDR2 SYDVKM. With 4 bases removed from V and 1 base from J, the gap between germline ends came to 10 bases. The CDR3 contains 14 residues. CDR3 sequence: CASSSRTVQETQYF. Written as DNA, the CDR3 is TGTGCCAGCAGTTCCAGGACAGTCCAAGAGACCCAGTACTTC.